This T cell receptor (beta chain) was identified in a study of blood T cell repertoires in COVID-19. Across the whole study: T cells, B-cell-depleted T cells, or PBMCs supplied cDNA or gDNA.

Profiling relied on immunoSEQ multiplex PCR, and the TCRdb table lists in-frame clones only, not all of them. The sample holds roughly 56,000 clones, 70% to 90% seen once. The germline CDR1 and CDR2 sequences are SGDLS and YYNGEE. The ends were cut back, 0 bases at V and 4 bases at J, with 13 bases in the middle. There are 16 residues in the CDR3. The chain combines TRBV9 with TRBJ2-2; D is possibly TRBD2 (5 bases). The sample comprised peripheral blood. The sequence derives from a man in his 70s with acute or convalescent COVID-19. The CDR3 region has the DNA TGTGCCAGCAGCGTAGCTCCGGGGTCGGGCACCGGGGAGCTGTTTTTT. This sequence encodes CASSVAPGSGTGELFF.